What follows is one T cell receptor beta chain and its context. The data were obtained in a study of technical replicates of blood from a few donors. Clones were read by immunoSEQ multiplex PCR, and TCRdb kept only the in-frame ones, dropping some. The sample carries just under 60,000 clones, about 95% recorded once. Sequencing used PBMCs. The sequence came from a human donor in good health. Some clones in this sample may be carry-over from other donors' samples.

The CDR3: CASSSGANYGYTF. DNA for the CDR3: TGTGCCAGTTCTTCCGGGGCTAACTATGGCTACACCTTC. The V and J genes are TRBV25-1 and TRBJ1-2, with unresolved D. Germline V lookup: CDR1 MGHDK, CDR2 SYGVNS. The germline V and J ends were trimmed by 9 bases and 0 bases, with 11 bases remaining between them. The length of the CDR3 is 13 residues.